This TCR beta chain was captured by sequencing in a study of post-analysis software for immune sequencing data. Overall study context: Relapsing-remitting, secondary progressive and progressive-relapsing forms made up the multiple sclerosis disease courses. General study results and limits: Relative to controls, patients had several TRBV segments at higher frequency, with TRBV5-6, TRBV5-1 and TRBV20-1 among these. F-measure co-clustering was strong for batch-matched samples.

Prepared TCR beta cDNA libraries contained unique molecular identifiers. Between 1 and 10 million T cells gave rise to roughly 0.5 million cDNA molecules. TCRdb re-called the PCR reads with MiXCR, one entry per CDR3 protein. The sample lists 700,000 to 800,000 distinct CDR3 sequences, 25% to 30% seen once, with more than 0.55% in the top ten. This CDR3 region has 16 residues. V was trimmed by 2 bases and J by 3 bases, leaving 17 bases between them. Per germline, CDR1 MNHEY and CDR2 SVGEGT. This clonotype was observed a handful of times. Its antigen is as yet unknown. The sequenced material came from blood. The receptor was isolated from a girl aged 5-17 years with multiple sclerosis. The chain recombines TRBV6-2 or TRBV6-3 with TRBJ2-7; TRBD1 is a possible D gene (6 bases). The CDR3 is CASSYPFGDTNYEQYF. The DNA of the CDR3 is TGTGCCAGCAGTTACCCTTTCGGGGACACCAACTACGAGCAGTACTTC.